This T cell receptor (beta chain) came from a study of identical twins. TCRdb independently ran MiXCR on the 5' RACE reads; one entry per CDR3 protein. Of about 250,000 distinct CDR3 sequences listed, over 12% are singletons. Findings and limits, study-wide: Invariant cells of the MAIT and iNKT types might have partly distorted the zero-insertion analyses. The more abundant beta clonotypes in cord blood had fewer insertions, and memory repertoires did not show this. Findings depended on cross-sectional statistics rather than tracking the same donors. Beta out-of-frame twin sharing showed a weaker excess.

Worth noting for this clonotype: Its antigen is unidentified.

The CDR3 spans 15 residues. Germline V gene lookup returns CDR1 SGHRS and CDR2 YFSETQ. V gave up 0 bases and J gave up 4 bases; unmatched junction bases: 3. This chain links TRBV5-1 with TRBJ2-3, with TRBD2 matching 9 bases. The TCR originated in a woman aged 18-29 years in good health. What was sequenced was memory (CD45RO+) T cells sorted from blood. The CDR3 here is CASSLEVAGADTQYF. The CDR3 DNA reads TGCGCCAGCAGCTTGGAGGTAGCGGGGGCAGATACGCAGTATTTT.